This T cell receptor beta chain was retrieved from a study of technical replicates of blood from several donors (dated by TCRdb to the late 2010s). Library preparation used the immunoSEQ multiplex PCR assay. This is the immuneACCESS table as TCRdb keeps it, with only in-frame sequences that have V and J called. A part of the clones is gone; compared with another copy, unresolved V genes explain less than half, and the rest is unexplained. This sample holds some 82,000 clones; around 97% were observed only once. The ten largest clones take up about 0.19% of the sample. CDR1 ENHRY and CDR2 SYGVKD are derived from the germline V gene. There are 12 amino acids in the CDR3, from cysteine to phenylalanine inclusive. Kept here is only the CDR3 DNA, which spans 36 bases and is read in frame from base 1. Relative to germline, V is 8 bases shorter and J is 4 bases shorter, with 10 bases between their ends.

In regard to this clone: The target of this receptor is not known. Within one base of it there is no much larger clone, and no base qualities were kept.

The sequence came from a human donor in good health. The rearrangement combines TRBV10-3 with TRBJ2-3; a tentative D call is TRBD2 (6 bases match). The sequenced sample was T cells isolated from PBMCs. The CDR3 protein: CAIAGTADTQYF. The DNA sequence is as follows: TGTGCCATCGCGGGGACGGCAGATACGCAGTATTTT.